Below, 10 T cell receptor beta chains from the same sample are listed, as sequenced in a study of cytomegalovirus exposure and HLA in healthy donors. Amplification used 60 Vbeta primers and 13 Jbeta primers. TCRdb keeps only in-frame clones here, not all; method: immunoSEQ multiplex PCR. The data contain about 220,000 clones, approximately 88% of them singletons. The specimen was PBMCs. The receptors were gathered from a boy between 2 and 10 years old in good health and CMV-seronegative.

This clone was observed a few times. This CDR3 reads CASSPPTRDGGAGETQYF. The DNA of the CDR3 is TGTGCCAGCAGCCCCCCGACACGGGACGGGGGGGCCGGGGAGACCCAGTACTTC. The chain employs TRBV9 and TRBJ2-5, with TRBD2 matching 8 bases. The CDR3 spans 18 residues. The V and J ends lost 4 bases and 5 bases, in that order; junction bases with no gene match: 19. CDR1 SGDLS and CDR2 YYNGEE come from the germline V gene. The whole variable domain, filled in from reference TRBV9 and TRBJ2-5, reads DSGVTQTPKHLITATGQRVTLRCSPRSGDLSVYWYQQSLDQGLQFLIQYYNGEERAKGNILERFSAQQFPDLHSELNLSSLELGDSALYFCASSPPTRDGGAGETQYFGPGTRLLVL.

The chain recombines TRBV5-1 with TRBJ2-3, with TRBD2 identical over 16 bases. CDR3 length: 17 amino acids. Germline CDR1 is SGHRS and CDR2 is YFSETQ. V shed 2 bases and J 4 bases; nucleotides not matched to a gene: 4. The CDR3 bases are TGCGCCAGCAGCTTTGGGACTAGCGGGAGGGGGTCAGATACGCAGTATTTT. Its protein is CASSFGTSGRGSDTQYF.

The chain uses TRBV4-1 and TRBJ1-2, with D possibly being TRBD1 (5 bases). Trimming pared 0 bases from V and 4 bases from J, leaving 12 bases between. Germline V lookup: CDR1 MGHRA, CDR2 YSYEKL. The CDR3 is made up of 15 amino acids. CDR3: CASSQENDSPYGYTF. The CDR3 nucleotides read TGCGCCAGCAGCCAAGAAAACGACAGCCCCTATGGCTACACCTTC.

This clone has only one observation. Written as DNA, the CDR3 is TGTGCCAGCAGTGTCAGTTTTTTCTCTGAAGCTTTCTTT. Its translation is CASSVSFFSEAFF. The chain is built from TRBV6-5 and TRBJ1-1; D is ambiguous. V lost 5 bases to trimming and J lost 6 bases, with 13 bases between them. Germline CDR1 and CDR2: MNHEY and SVGAGI. This CDR3 comprises 13 residues.

This chain uses TRBV27 with TRBJ2-5; no clear D gene. The J call may be faulty, since TRBJ2-7 better matches the DNA end. The germline gives CDR1 MNHEY, CDR2 SMNVEV (reference sequence). The CDR3 covers 14 residues. CDR3 DNA sequence: TGTGCCAGCAGTTGGGTCGGTAGCTCCTACGAGCAGTACTTC. Protein product: CASSWVGSSYEQYF.

The chain couples TRBV6-5 to TRBJ1-1, with unresolved D. The length of the CDR3 is 13 residues. Germline CDR1 MNHEY, CDR2 SVGAGI. V was pared by 2 bases and J by 4 bases, with 8 bases between. The CDR3 region is CASSYGVATEAFF. CDR3 nucleotides: TGTGCCAGCAGTTACGGTGTGGCCACTGAAGCTTTCTTT.

This chain joins TRBV30 and TRBJ2-1; no clear D gene. In germline, CDR1 is GTSNPN, CDR2 SVGIG (reference sequence). Trimming shortened V by 5 bases and J by 6 bases, and 20 bases separated the two germline ends. The CDR3 has 15 amino acids. The CDR3 protein is CAWATIRNSGNEQFF. In DNA, the CDR3 is TGTGCCTGGGCTACAATACGGAACAGTGGCAATGAGCAGTTCTTC.

The CDR3 DNA is TGTGCCAGCAGCTTAGGAACTAGCACAGATACGCAGTATTTT. Its protein is CASSLGTSTDTQYF. The chain joins TRBV13 to TRBJ2-3; no clear D gene. V was trimmed by 0 bases and J by 0 bases, leaving 4 bases between them. The CDR3 extends over 14 amino acids. From germline, CDR1 is PRHDT and CDR2 FYEKMQ (reference sequence).

In DNA, the CDR3 is TGTGCCAGCAGTGGCGGTAATGGCTACACCTTC. The encoded protein is CASSGGNGYTF. The J gene is TRBJ1-2, the V gene TRBV25-1; D gene uncertain. Trimming took off 4 bases at V and 6 bases at J, with 6 bases between the two ends. The CDR3 is made up of 11 amino acids. The germline CDR1 and CDR2 sequences are MGHDK and SYGVNS.

The chain combines TRBV12-5 with TRBJ2-7, with 7 nucleotides matching TRBD1. This CDR3 has 15 residues. Per germline, CDR1 LGHNT and CDR2 FRNRAP. V lost 4 bases, J lost 3 bases, and 9 bases stayed unmatched. The DNA for the CDR3 is TGTGCTAGTGGTTCCCGTCGACAGGGCGGCTACGAGCAGTACTTC. Amino acids: CASGSRRQGGYEQYF.